Listed below are T cell receptor beta chains from one sample, sequenced in a study of shared clonotypes between healthy human individuals. Repertoires were generated with immunoSEQ multiplex PCR, while TCRdb's copy carries only in-frame clones and drops some. The sample shows more than 450,000 clones, 79% of them seen only once. The sample taken for sequencing was PBMCs. The receptor set was obtained from a woman in her thirties or forties in good health. Some clones in this sample may be carry-over from other donors' samples. Both conserved end residues are part of each CDR3. The D gene is left open where the match is weak. Expanded clones are given a class, and other clones once, few, many or no size at all.

>once|TRBD2|TRBJ2-1|TRBV28
CASGTPAGAYNEQFF
TGTGCCAGCGGTACCCCGGCGGGAGCATACAATGAGCAGTTCTTC
>.|.|TRBJ2-7|TRBV28
CASRTTLANSYEQYF
TGTGCCAGCAGGACCACGCTAGCGAATTCCTACGAGCAGTACTTC
>many|TRBD1|TRBJ2-7|TRBV4-2
CASSQDQGAHYEQYF
TGTGCCAGCAGCCAAGACCAGGGGGCCCACTACGAGCAGTACTTC
>.|.|TRBJ2-3|TRBV2
CASSGAIGSTDTQYF
TGTGCCAGCAGTGGAGCTATCGGGAGCACAGATACGCAGTATTTT
>.|TRBD2|TRBJ2-5|TRBV4-3
CASSQGSGGLAGRRETQYF
TGCGCCAGCAGCCAAGGTAGTGGGGGACTAGCGGGAAGAAGGGAGACCCAGTACTTC
>.|.|TRBJ2-4|TRBV7-2
CASSLGGARNIQYF
TGTGCCAGCAGCTTAGGGGGCGCGAGGAACATTCAGTACTTC
>.|.|TRBJ2-5|TRBV19
CASSISRETQYF
TGTGCCAGTAGTATATCGCGAGAGACCCAGTACTTC
>.|TRBD2|TRBJ2-7|TRBV28
CASSFTREEGYEQYF
TGTGCCAGCAGTTTCACCCGGGAGGAGGGCTACGAGCAGTACTTC
>.|TRBD2|TRBJ2-3|TRBV7-9
CASSLPGLAEDTQYF
TGTGCCAGCAGCTTACCGGGACTAGCTGAGGATACGCAGTATTTT
>.|.|TRBJ2-7|TRBV7-9
CASSDLTGTYEQYF
TGTGCCAGCAGCGATCTGACAGGAACCTACGAGCAGTACTTC
>.|TRBD1|TRBJ2-1|TRBV5-4
CASSLGGAYNEQFF
TGTGCCAGCAGCTTAGGGGGCGCGTACAATGAGCAGTTCTTC
>.|TRBD2|TRBJ2-2|TRBV27
CASSWTSGRGNTGELFF
TGTGCCAGCAGTTGGACTAGCGGGAGGGGGAACACCGGGGAGCTGTTTTTT
>few|.|TRBJ2-3|TRBV7-2
CASSLDGGSTDTQYF
TGTGCCAGCAGCTTAGACGGCGGGAGCACAGATACGCAGTATTTT
>.|.|TRBJ2-7|TRBV5-6
CASSLGSTAYEQYF
TGTGCCAGCAGCCTCGGGAGTACCGCTTACGAGCAGTACTTC
>once|.|TRBJ2-1|TRBV5-4
CASSLTGSFNEQFF
TGTGCCAGCAGCTTAACGGGAAGCTTCAATGAGCAGTTCTTC
>.|TRBD1|TRBJ1-1|TRBV2
CASSGQGNTEAFF
TGTGCCAGCAGTGGACAGGGAAACACTGAAGCTTTCTTT
>.|TRBD1|TRBJ1-3|TRBV4-1
CASSQERVQGLSGNTIYF
TGCGCCAGCAGCCAAGAGAGGGTACAGGGGTTATCTGGAAACACCATATATTTT
>.|.|TRBJ2-3|TRBV30
CAWSVLPDLQYF
TGTGCCTGGAGTGTTCTCCCGGATTTGCAGTATTTT
>.|.|TRBJ1-5|TRBV27
CASSFQVRQPQHF
TGTGCCAGCAGTTTCCAGGTGCGGCAACCCCAGCATTTT
>.|TRBD2|TRBJ2-1|TRBV19
CASSMGTSGPYNEQFF
TGTGCCAGTAGTATGGGGACTAGCGGGCCGTACAATGAGCAGTTCTTC
>.|TRBD2|TRBJ2-7|TRBV15
CATARLADYEQYF
TGTGCCACCGCCCGACTAGCGGATTACGAGCAGTACTTC
>.|TRBD1|TRBJ1-4|TRBV30
CAWMLQGARANEKLFF
TGTGCCTGGATGCTACAGGGGGCGCGGGCTAATGAAAAACTGTTTTTT
>.|.|TRBJ2-7|TRBV6-1
CASTRQELLSYEQYF
TGTGCCAGTACCCGGCAGGAACTATTATCCTACGAGCAGTACTTC
>few|.|TRBJ1-1|TRBV18
CASSPLNTEAFF
TGTGCCAGCTCACCACTGAACACTGAAGCTTTCTTT
>.|.|TRBJ2-6|TRBV7-3
CASSLVRPSGANVLTF
TGTGCCAGCAGCTTAGTACGGCCCTCTGGGGCCAACGTCCTGACTTTC
>.|TRBD2|TRBJ2-3|TRBV11-2
CASSSSPGTSGRATDTQYF
TGTGCCAGCAGCTCGAGTCCCGGGACTAGCGGGAGGGCCACAGATACGCAGTATTTT
>few|TRBD2|TRBJ2-2|TRBV7-3
CASSPRTSGRAGPGELFF
TGTGCCAGCAGCCCCCGGACTAGCGGGAGGGCCGGTCCCGGGGAGCTGTTTTTT
>once|TRBD1|TRBJ2-5|TRBV10-3
CAISEPDRAQYF
TGTGCCATCAGTGAGCCGGACAGGGCCCAGTACTTC
>.|.|TRBJ2-2|TRBV4-1
CASSQVGGGRAGELFF
TGCGCCAGCAGCCAAGTGGGAGGGGGCCGGGCCGGGGAGCTGTTTTTT
>.|TRBD2|TRBJ2-1|TRBV19
CASSFAGASGRAKEQFF
TGTGCCAGTAGCTTTGCTGGGGCTAGCGGGAGGGCCAAGGAGCAGTTCTTC
>.|.|TRBJ2-6|TRBV2
CASSAIRSGANVLTF
TGTGCCAGCAGCGCCATTAGAAGTGGGGCCAACGTCCTGACTTTC
>.|.|TRBJ1-5|TRBV7-8
CASSLVGGVQPQHF
TGTGCCAGCAGCTTAGTGGGAGGGGTTCAGCCCCAGCATTTT
>.|TRBD2|TRBJ2-1|TRBV5-4
CASSLKRGGETRSYNEQFF
TGTGCCAGCAGTTTGAAGCGGGGAGGGGAAACCCGCTCCTACAATGAGCAGTTCTTC
>.|TRBD1|TRBJ1-2|TRBV7-9
CASKGARGYTF
TGTGCCAGCAAGGGGGCACGGGGCTACACCTTC
>.|.|TRBJ2-7|TRBV6-1
CATLTSWRDYEQYF
TGTGCCACCCTGACGTCGTGGCGGGACTACGAGCAGTACTTC
>few|TRBD2|TRBJ2-3|TRBV6-5
CASSYSSSGMTDTQYF
TGTGCCAGCAGTTACTCATCGAGCGGGATGACAGATACGCAGTATTTT
>.|TRBD2|TRBJ2-1|TRBV9
CASSSGTSGYSYNEQFF
TGTGCCAGCAGCTCGGGGACTAGCGGGTACTCCTACAATGAGCAGTTCTTC
>many|.|TRBJ2-7|TRBV29-1
CSGGQGGEQYF
TGCAGCGGCGGACAAGGAGGTGAGCAGTACTTC
>.|.|TRBJ1-3|TRBV5-1
CASSFDASGNTIYF
TGCGCCAGCAGCTTTGACGCCTCTGGAAACACCATATATTTT
>few|.|TRBJ1-5|TRBV7-8
CASSSQGEGDQPQHF
TGTGCCAGCAGCTCTCAGGGAGAGGGGGATCAGCCCCAGCATTTT
>once|TRBD1|TRBJ2-5|TRBV7-8
CASSEGTGIAETQYF
TGTGCCAGCAGCGAAGGGACAGGGATTGCAGAGACCCAGTACTTC
>.|.|TRBJ2-7|TRBV12-5
CASGASGLREQYF
TGTGCTAGTGGTGCGTCAGGGTTGCGAGAGCAGTACTTC
>.|.|TRBJ1-4|TRBV15
CATTRGQGEKLFF
TGTGCCACCACTCGGGGGCAGGGTGAAAAACTGTTTTTT
>once|TRBD1|TRBJ2-3|TRBV5-1
CASSHRQGRRTDTQYF
TGCGCCAGCAGCCACCGACAGGGGAGGAGGACAGATACGCAGTATTTT
>.|.|TRBJ1-4|TRBV28
CASSLPNEKLFF
TGTGCCAGCAGTTTGCCTAATGAAAAACTGTTTTTT
>.|.|TRBJ2-3|TRBV5-1
CASSPQGRFTDTQYF
TGCGCCAGCAGCCCCCAAGGACGATTCACAGATACGCAGTATTTT
>once|.|TRBJ2-1|TRBV5-1
CASSLTGKEQFF
TGCGCCAGCAGCTTGACAGGGAAGGAGCAGTTCTTC
>.|.|TRBJ2-3|TRBV7-8
CASSLDNEQLGTDTQYF
TGTGCCAGCAGCTTAGACAACGAGCAGTTGGGCACAGATACGCAGTATTTT